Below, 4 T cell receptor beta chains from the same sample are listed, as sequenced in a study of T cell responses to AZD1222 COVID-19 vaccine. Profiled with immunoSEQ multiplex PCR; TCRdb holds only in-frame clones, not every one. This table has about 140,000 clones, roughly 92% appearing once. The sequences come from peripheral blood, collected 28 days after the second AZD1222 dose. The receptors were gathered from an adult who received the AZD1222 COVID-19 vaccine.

CDR3 amino acids: CASRKRTVSGNTIYF. In DNA, the CDR3 is TGTGCCAGCAGGAAAAGGACAGTCTCTGGAAACACCATATATTTT. The J gene is TRBJ1-3, the V gene TRBV6-5; D is possibly TRBD1 (6 bases). Deletions cut 6 bases from V and 0 bases from J, with 12 bases between. The V gene's germline CDR1 is MNHEY and CDR2 SVGAGI. The CDR3 has 15 amino acids.

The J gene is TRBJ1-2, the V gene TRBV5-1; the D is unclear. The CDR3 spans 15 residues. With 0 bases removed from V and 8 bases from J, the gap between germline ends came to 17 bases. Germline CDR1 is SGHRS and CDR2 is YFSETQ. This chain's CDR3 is CASSLASEVWSGYTF. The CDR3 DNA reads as TGCGCCAGCAGCTTGGCCTCTGAGGTTTGGAGCGGCTACACCTTC.

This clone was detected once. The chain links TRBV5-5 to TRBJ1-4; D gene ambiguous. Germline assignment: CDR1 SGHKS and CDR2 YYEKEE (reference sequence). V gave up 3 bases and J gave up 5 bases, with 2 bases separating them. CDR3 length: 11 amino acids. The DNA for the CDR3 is TGTGCCAGCAGCTCAAATGAAAAACTGTTTTTT. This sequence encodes CASSSNEKLFF.

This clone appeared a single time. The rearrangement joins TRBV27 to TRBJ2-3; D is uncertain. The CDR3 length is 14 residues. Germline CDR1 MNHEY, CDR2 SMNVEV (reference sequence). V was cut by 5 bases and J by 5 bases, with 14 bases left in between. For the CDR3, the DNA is TGTGCCAGCAGTAGCTACAAATCGAAAGATACGCAGTATTTT. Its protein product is CASSSYKSKDTQYF.